The sequence of this TCR beta chain was determined in a study of metastatic and nonmetastatic thyroid tumors. Study overall: Across peripheral blood and tumor or nodule tissue samples taken from malignant and benign thyroid patients, the repertoires were compared with one another. Study-wide points: Patients with malignant thyroid tumors reportedly had significantly higher TCR beta diversity than those with benign nodules, in blood and tumor.

Thyroid surgery had not been preceded by any treatment in any patient. Per the original methods: Between-group CDR3 differences, defined by clinicopathological status, yielded a distant-metastasis classifier for papillary thyroid cancer. TCRdb re-called clones via MiXCR from the PCR reads. The V and J calls and clone size are TCRdb's, not the authors'. The sample holds around 70,000 clones; around 18% are singletons and the top ten take over 10%. The germline gives CDR1 SGHDT, CDR2 YYEEEE. This CDR3 spans 11 amino acids. Trimming cost V 4 bases and J 3 bases, with 4 bases left between them. As to this clone: Its matching antigen is unknown.

The source of this sequence is a female donor with papillary thyroid cancer or a benign thyroid nodule (not recorded which). Some clones in this sample may be carry-over from other donors' samples. The chain carries TRBV5-6 and TRBJ2-5, with D unresolved. Source material: blood. The CDR3, as DNA: TGTGCCAGCAGCGAAGAAGAGACCCAGTACTTC. Its protein product is CASSEEETQYF.